This TCR beta chain was recorded in a study of cytomegalovirus exposure and HLA in healthy donors. Broader study findings: As a later analysis revealed, most CMV-associated TCR beta chains appeared HLA-restricted. Among TCR beta chains of equal frequency, HLA-associated ones were more clonally expanded in a later analysis.

Trimming pared 7 bases from V and 1 base from J, leaving 8 bases between. This CDR3 is built from 13 residues. Per the germline V gene, CDR1 is SNHLY and CDR2 is FYNNEI. The PCR was carried out with 60 Vbeta primers and 13 Jbeta primers. Measured with immunoSEQ multiplex PCR; TCRdb has only the in-frame clones, and not every one. In the table there are 100,000 or so clones, nearly 15% of which are singletons. This clone was detected a few times. Its antigen remains unidentified. The chain links TRBV2 to TRBJ2-4; D uncertain. What was sequenced was PBMCs. This sequence originates from a female donor in good health and CMV-seronegative. CDR3 sequence (DNA): TGTGCCAGCACGGTTCTGGCCAAAAACATTCAGTACTTC. Residues: CASTVLAKNIQYF.